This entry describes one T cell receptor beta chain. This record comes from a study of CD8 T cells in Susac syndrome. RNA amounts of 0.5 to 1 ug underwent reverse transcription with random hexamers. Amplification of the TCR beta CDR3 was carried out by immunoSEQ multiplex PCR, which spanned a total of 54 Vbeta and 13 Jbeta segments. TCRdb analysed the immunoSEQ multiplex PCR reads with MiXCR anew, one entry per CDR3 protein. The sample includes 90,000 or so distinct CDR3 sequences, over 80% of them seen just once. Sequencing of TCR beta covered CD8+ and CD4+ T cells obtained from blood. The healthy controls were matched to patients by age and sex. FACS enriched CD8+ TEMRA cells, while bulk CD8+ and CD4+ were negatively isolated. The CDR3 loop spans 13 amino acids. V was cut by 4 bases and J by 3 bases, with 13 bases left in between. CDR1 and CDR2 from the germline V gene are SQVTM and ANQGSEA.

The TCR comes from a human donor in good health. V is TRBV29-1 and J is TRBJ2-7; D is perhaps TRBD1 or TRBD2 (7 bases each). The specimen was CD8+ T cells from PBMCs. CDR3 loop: CSVGQGGIYEQYF. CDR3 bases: TGCAGCGTTGGGCAGGGGGGGATCTACGAGCAGTACTTC.